These 25 T cell receptor beta chains were sequenced from one sample in a study of OX40 agonist ivuxolimab in advanced cancers. TCRdb keeps only in-frame clones here, not all; method: immunoSEQ multiplex PCR. This sample carries 50,000 to 65,000 clones, roughly 82% of them seen once, and the ten largest clones take 2% to 3%. Sequencing used CD4+ or CD8+ T cells sorted from blood, obtained in a trial of the OX40 agonist ivuxolimab. Source of these receptors: an adult with an advanced solid tumor such as melanoma, head and neck, liver or kidney cancer.

This chain connects TRBV6-5 to TRBJ1-2; D call uncertain. The germline V gene encodes CDR1 MNHEY and CDR2 SVGAGI. V was pared by 7 bases and J by 12 bases, with 18 bases between. This CDR3 spans 12 amino acids. The CDR3 coding sequence is TGTGCCAGCAAGGCCCCCCCCGGTCGTGACACCTTC. Amino acids: CASKAPPGRDTF.

This clone has just one count. V gene TRBV5-1 combines with J gene TRBJ1-1; 7 nucleotides align to TRBD1. CDR3 length: 14 residues. The trim removed 4 bases at V and 8 bases at J, leaving 11 bases unmatched. Per the germline V gene, CDR1 is SGHRS and CDR2 is YFSETQ. In DNA, the CDR3 is TGCGCCAGCAGCCAAAAGACAGGGTCACCGGAAGCTTTCTTT. Its protein product is CASSQKTGSPEAFF.

The genes are TRBV6-5 and TRBJ1-2; TRBD1 might be the D (6 bases). CDR3 length: 13 residues. Trimming stripped 2 bases from V and 7 bases from J, with 11 bases between. The germline CDR1 and CDR2 sequences are MNHEY and SVGAGI. For the CDR3, the DNA is TGTGCCAGCAGTTACGTCAGGGGAGGTGGCTACACCTTC. This codes for CASSYVRGGGYTF.

The CDR3 DNA reads TGTGCCAGCAGTTACTCCGGGGGGGGAGCTTTCTTT. This translates into CASSYSGGGAFF. V gene TRBV6-5 combines with J gene TRBJ1-1; possible D gene TRBD1, 5 bases. The CDR3 extends over 12 amino acids. Trimming shortened V by 0 bases and J by 10 bases, and 9 bases separated the two germline ends. Per the germline V gene, CDR1 is MNHEY and CDR2 is SVGAGI.

This clone was observed a few times. The genes are TRBV7-2 and TRBJ1-2; the D is unclear. CDR1 and CDR2 (germline): SGHTA, FQGNSA. With 1 base removed from V and 5 bases from J, the gap between germline ends came to 14 bases. The CDR3 contains 15 residues. This CDR3 reads CASSLGPGREYGYTF. The CDR3 DNA reads as TGTGCCAGCAGCTTAGGTCCAGGAAGGGAATATGGCTACACCTTC.

The J gene is TRBJ1-1, the V gene TRBV19; TRBD1 agrees at 7 bases. The germline CDR1 and CDR2 sequences are LNHDA and SQIVND (reference sequence). The CDR3 sequence is 17 residues long. V lost 3 bases and J lost 0; bases outside the gene matches: 10. For the CDR3, the DNA is TGTGCCAGTAGTATGCCCCGGGACAGCTACATGAACACTGAAGCTTTCTTT. Amino acid sequence: CASSMPRDSYMNTEAFF.

This chain links TRBV7-2 with TRBJ1-1; D remains unclear. The CDR3 loop spans 14 amino acids. Per the germline V gene, CDR1 is SGHTA and CDR2 is FQGNSA. V lost 5 bases and J 3 bases, leaving 13 bases between the germline ends. The CDR3 loop is CASSPHGRDTEAFF. The CDR3 region has the DNA TGTGCCAGCAGCCCCCACGGGAGGGACACTGAAGCTTTCTTT.

This clone was counted a few times. V usage is TRBV30 and J usage is TRBJ2-5; either TRBD1 or TRBD2 may fit D (5 bases each). Trimming pared 4 bases from V and 10 bases from J, leaving 22 bases between. The CDR3 has 14 residues. Germline V gene data show CDR1 as GTSNPN and CDR2 as SVGIG (reference sequence). CDR3 coding DNA: TGTGCCTGGACCCTGACCGGGACCCGAGGGGACCAGTACTTC. This translates into CAWTLTGTRGDQYF. Looking up the rest from reference TRBV30 and TRBJ2-5 gives the full variable domain: SQTIHQWPATLVQPVGSPLSLECTVEGTSNPNLYWYRQAAGRGLQLLFYSVGIGQISSEVPQNLSASRPQDRQFILSSKKLLLSDSGFYLCAWTLTGTRGDQYFGPGTRLLVL.

The sample holds one count of this clone. The V and J genes are TRBV5-4 and TRBJ2-7; possibly TRBD1 for D (6 bases). The CDR3 is 13 residues long. CDR1 is SGHNT, CDR2 YYREEE, per germline (reference sequence). Trimming took 4 bases from V and 3 from J, leaving 11 bases between them. The CDR3 DNA reads as TGTGCCAGCAGCCATCCACAGGGCTACGAGCAGTACTTC. It codes for CASSHPQGYEQYF. The full variable domain, with the rest looked up from reference TRBV5-4 and TRBJ2-7, is ETGVTQSPTHLIKTRGQQVTLRCSSQSGHNTVSWYQQALGQGPQFIFQYYREEENGRGNFPPRFSGLQFPNYSSELNVNALELDDSALYLCASSHPQGYEQYFGPGTRLTVT.

CDR3 in DNA: TGCGCCAGCAGCTCTACAGGAGAAACCATATATTTT. Protein: CASSSTGETIYF. The rearrangement uses TRBV5-1 and TRBJ1-3; TRBD1 is a possible D gene (5 bases). There are 12 residues in the CDR3. V was cut by 3 bases and J by 10 bases, with 11 bases left in between. CDR1 SGHRS and CDR2 YFSETQ come from the germline V gene.

This clone was seen more than once but under ten times. The rearrangement uses TRBV6-5 and TRBJ2-7; D is possibly TRBD1 (5 bases). Germline lookup yields CDR1 MNHEY and CDR2 SVGAGI. The CDR3 is 13 residues long. Trimming took off 4 bases at V and 5 bases at J, with 12 bases between the two ends. CDR3 residues: CASSSLDTHEQYF. CDR3 sequence (DNA): TGTGCCAGCAGTTCCCTGGACACTCACGAGCAGTACTTC.

This chain joins TRBV4-3 and TRBJ1-2, with TRBD1 identical over 9 bases. Germline V CDR1 and CDR2: LGHNA, YSLEER. The CDR3 is 15 residues long. The ends lost 5 bases at V and 5 bases at J; junction bases unmatched: 9. Here the CDR3 DNA reads TGCGCCAGCAGCAACCACAGGGGGCTAAATTATGGCTACACCTTC. It codes for CASSNHRGLNYGYTF.

This clone was seen a single time. The genes are TRBV5-1 and TRBJ1-1; the match to TRBD1 covers 9 bases. Germline V gene sequence: CDR1 SGHRS, CDR2 YFSETQ. The V gene end was trimmed by 0 bases and the J gene end by 4 bases; junction bases not matched to a gene: 4. The CDR3 is 15 residues long. This chain's CDR3 is CASSLEGQGFTEAFF. Written as DNA, the CDR3 is TGCGCCAGCAGCTTGGAGGGACAGGGATTCACTGAAGCTTTCTTT.

The rearrangement joins TRBV11-2 to TRBJ1-1; the match to TRBD1 covers 7 bases. Per the germline V gene, CDR1 is SGHAT and CDR2 is FQNNGV. This CDR3 contains 13 residues. J gave up 7 bases and V 8 bases, and 10 bases lay outside the gene matches. CDR3 in DNA: TGTGCCAGCGGTTACAGGGGAGGGGGTGAAGCTTTCTTT. Protein product: CASGYRGGGEAFF.

The rearrangement joins TRBV27 to TRBJ1-2; possibly TRBD1 for D (5 bases). The CDR3 is made up of 15 amino acids. In germline, CDR1 is MNHEY, CDR2 SMNVEV (reference sequence). Trimming removed 6 bases at V and 3 bases at J, with 17 bases between. In DNA form, the CDR3 reads TGTGCCAGCAGGGGGCGGGCCGAGGTGCACTATGGCTACACCTTC. Protein: CASRGRAEVHYGYTF.

This clone was seen only once. The chain links TRBV29-1 to TRBJ2-1, with TRBD2 matching 12 bases. V lost 7 bases to trimming and J lost 8 bases; unmatched junction nucleotides: 15. Per germline, CDR1 SQVTM and CDR2 ANQGSEA. CDR3 length equals 16 residues. CDR3 nucleotide sequence: TGCAGCGCAATGACTAGCGGGAGTAACCTAGGCGATGAGCAGTTCTTC. It yields the protein CSAMTSGSNLGDEQFF.

The V call is TRBV19, the J call TRBJ1-2, with D perhaps matching TRBD1 (5 bases). CDR3 size: 16 residues. Trimming pared 2 bases from V and 8 bases from J, leaving 21 bases between. Looked up from germline, CDR1 is LNHDA and CDR2 is SQIVND (reference sequence). CDR3: CASSIMGSGDRAGYTF. The CDR3 DNA reads TGTGCCAGTAGTATAATGGGGTCCGGGGACCGAGCGGGCTACACCTTC.

The chain has TRBV5-4 and TRBJ2-5, with a tentative D call TRBD1 (6 bases). V gave up 0 bases and J gave up 2 bases, with 11 bases separating them. Germline CDR1 SGHNT, CDR2 YYREEE (reference sequence). The CDR3 has 15 residues. The CDR3 DNA sequence: TGTGCCAGCAGCTTGGTGTTCGGGACACAAGAGACCCAGTACTTC. The encoded protein is CASSLVFGTQETQYF.

This chain connects TRBV19 to TRBJ1-2; D might be TRBD1 (6 bases). CDR3 length equals 13 residues. Trimming took 3 bases from V and 7 from J, leaving 12 bases between them. Germline V CDR1 and CDR2: LNHDA, SQIVND (reference sequence). CDR3 sequence reads: CASSIQGRGGYTF. Written as DNA, the CDR3 is TGTGCCAGTAGTATCCAGGGGAGGGGTGGCTACACCTTC.

This clone was seen only a few times. The chain has TRBV4-1 and TRBJ2-1, with a possible D match to TRBD2 (5 bases). CDR1 is MGHRA and CDR2 is YSYEKL in the germline V gene. V was cut by 1 base and J by 11 bases, with 18 bases left in between. The CDR3 has 15 amino acids. As DNA, the CDR3 is TGCGCCAGCAGCCAAGTCACTAGTCTCGGGAACAAGCAGTTCTTC. Translated: CASSQVTSLGNKQFF.

This chain uses TRBV6-6 with TRBJ2-5; 9 bases align to TRBD1. With V trimmed by 3 bases and J by 5 bases, 7 bases remained unmatched. Germline V gene lookup returns CDR1 MNHNY and CDR2 SVGAGI (reference sequence). CDR3 length equals 15 residues. Here the CDR3 DNA reads TGTGCCAGCAGTTATCGAGGACAGGGGCGGGAGACCCAGTACTTC. Its translation is CASSYRGQGRETQYF.

The rearrangement joins TRBV7-2 to TRBJ1-2; D is ambiguous. V was shortened by 5 bases and J by 0 bases, with 10 bases between the two germline ends. The CDR3 runs 14 residues. Germline V lookup: CDR1 SGHTA, CDR2 FQGNSA. The CDR3 protein is CASSSRLTNYGYTF. CDR3 DNA: TGTGCCAGCAGCAGCAGATTAACTAACTATGGCTACACCTTC. Together with reference TRBV7-2 and TRBJ1-2, the CDR3 gives the full variable domain: GAGVSQSPSNKVTEKGKDVELRCDPISGHTALYWYRQSLGQGLEFLIYFQGNSAPDKSGLPSDRFSAERTGGSVSTLTIQRTQQEDSAVYLCASSSRLTNYGYTFGSGTRLTVV.

The V and J genes are TRBV5-5 and TRBJ2-7, with TRBD1 identical over 8 bases. The CDR3 is 14 residues long. CDR1 and CDR2 from the germline V gene are SGHKS and YYEKEE (reference sequence). Trimming at V came to 0 bases and at J to 3 bases, leaving 2 bases not matched to a gene. This CDR3 is CASSLVQGDYEQYF. The CDR3, as DNA: TGTGCCAGCAGCTTGGTACAGGGGGACTACGAGCAGTACTTC. The entire variable domain, with the rest obtained from reference TRBV5-5 and TRBJ2-7, is as follows: DAGVTQSPTHLIKTRGQQVTLRCSPISGHKSVSWYQQVLGQGPQFIFQYYEKEERGRGNFPDRFSARQFPNYSSELNVNALLLGDSALYLCASSLVQGDYEQYFGPGTRLTVT.

This clone was picked up one time. J is TRBJ1-5 and V is TRBV27; tentatively, D is TRBD1 (6 bases). The V end was cut by 6 bases, the J end by 2 bases, with 11 bases between. The CDR3 runs 14 residues. Looked up from germline, CDR1 is MNHEY and CDR2 is SMNVEV (reference sequence). The CDR3 nucleotides read TGTGCCAGCAGACAGGGTTTGGGCAATCAGCCCCAGCATTTT. Amino acid sequence: CASRQGLGNQPQHF.

The rearrangement links TRBV5-1 to TRBJ2-7; unclear D gene. V was clipped by 0 bases and J by 0 bases, with 13 bases between them. Germline assignment: CDR1 SGHRS and CDR2 YFSETQ. The CDR3 has 16 residues. CDR3 sequence: CASSLGPEYPSYEQYF. As DNA, the CDR3 is TGCGCCAGCAGCTTGGGTCCGGAATACCCCTCCTACGAGCAGTACTTC.